These 5 T cell receptor beta chains were all obtained from the same sample, sequenced in a study of T cell clonality in common variable immunodeficiency. The protocol was immunoSEQ multiplex PCR, while the TCRdb copy is restricted to in-frame clones and leaves out a portion. The sample is made up of tens of thousands of clones, none counted only once. Sequenced sample: peripheral blood mononuclear cells. The receptors here all came from a person between 18 and 69 years old in good health.

This clone has only a few counts. The CDR3 end falls 3 residues outside the read, so it is completed with the germline J gene. The chain couples TRBV11-2 to TRBJ2-5; maybe TRBD1 (5 bases). The CDR3 consists of 13 residues. CDR1 is SGHAT and CDR2 is FQNNGV in the germline V gene. V lost 1 base and J 4 bases, leaving 7 bases between the germline ends. The DNA read from the CDR3 is TGTGCCAGCAGCTTAGCCAGGGTAGAGACC. Its protein product is CASSLARVET. The whole CDR3 sequence reads CASSLARVETQYF.

The table lists this clone with many counts. Read data end 3 residues before the CDR3 end; the end is taken from the germline J gene. The chain employs TRBV30 and TRBJ2-2; 7 bases map to TRBD2. Per the germline V gene, CDR1 is GTSNPN and CDR2 is SVGIG (reference sequence). The CDR3 is 14 amino acids. The V and J ends lost 8 bases and 1 base, in that order; junction bases with no gene match: 7. The part of the CDR3 DNA that was read is TGTGCCGGGGGGGGGAGGGTGAACACCGGGGAG. It yields the protein CAGGGRVNTGE. The full CDR3 reads CAGGGRVNTGELFF.

This clone was recorded at least ten times. The observed sequence ends 3 residues before the CDR3 terminus, with the missing tail filled in from the germline J gene. The rearrangement links TRBV5-1 to TRBJ2-2; 11 nucleotides line up with TRBD1. CDR1 is SGHRS, CDR2 YFSETQ, per germline. CDR3 size: 17 residues. Trimming removed 2 bases from V and 6 bases from J; junction bases left unmatched: 9. The part of the CDR3 DNA that was read is TGCGCCAGCAGCTTACCGGGACAGGGGGTTTTAGCCGGGGAG. Encoded protein: CASSLPGQGVLAGE. The whole CDR3 protein is CASSLPGQGVLAGELFF.

There are many counts of this clone. The read stops 3 residues short of the end of the CDR3; the missing end is completed from the germline J gene. This chain connects TRBV7-7 to TRBJ2-3, with TRBD1 matching over 8 bases. In germline, CDR1 is SSHAT, CDR2 FNYEAQ (reference sequence). After removal of 5 bases from V and 6 bases from J, the junction contained 10 bases not matched to a gene. This CDR3 is 15 amino acids long. Here the CDR3 reads CASSPGTGLADTQYF. The part of the CDR3 DNA that was read is TGTGCCAGCAGCCCCGGGACAGGTTTGGCGGATACG.

This clone was observed many times. The CDR3 extends 3 residues past the end of the read, so its final part is completed from the germline J gene. V gene TRBV20-1 combines with J gene TRBJ2-2, with D perhaps matching TRBD2 (7 bases). CDR3 length: 14 amino acids. Germline V gene lookup returns CDR1 DFQATT and CDR2 SNEGSKA (reference sequence). CDR3 bases read: TGCAGTGCCTGGGGGGGGGCAAGCGTTGAAAAG. Translating gives CSAWGGASVEK. The whole CDR3 sequence reads CSAWGGASVEKLFF.